The clone carrying this T cell receptor beta chain has just a few counts. The sample is drawn from a study of immune characterization of retroperitoneal liposarcoma. TCRdb re-called the PCR reads with MiXCR, one entry per CDR3 protein. In the table there are over 15,000 distinct CDR3 sequences, approximately 35% of which are singletons. Sequenced: blood. This receptor was taken from a male donor with retroperitoneal liposarcoma.

The CDR3 loop is CASSLGGQGVGGMFSQPQHF. CDR3 bases: TGTGCCAGCAGCTTAGGGGGACAGGGTGTCGGTGGTATGTTTTCTCAGCCCCAGCATTTT. The chain employs TRBV7-2 and TRBJ1-5, with 9 bases lining up with TRBD1. Trimming cost V 1 base and J 6 bases; bases outside gene matches: 19. The germline CDR1 and CDR2 sequences are SGHTA and FQGNSA. CDR3 length: 20 amino acids. Looking up the rest from reference TRBV7-2 and TRBJ1-5 gives the full variable domain: GAGVSQSPSNKVTEKGKDVELRCDPISGHTALYWYRQSLGQGLEFLIYFQGNSAPDKSGLPSDRFSAERTGGSVSTLTIQRTQQEDSAVYLCASSLGGQGVGGMFSQPQHFGDGTRLSIL.